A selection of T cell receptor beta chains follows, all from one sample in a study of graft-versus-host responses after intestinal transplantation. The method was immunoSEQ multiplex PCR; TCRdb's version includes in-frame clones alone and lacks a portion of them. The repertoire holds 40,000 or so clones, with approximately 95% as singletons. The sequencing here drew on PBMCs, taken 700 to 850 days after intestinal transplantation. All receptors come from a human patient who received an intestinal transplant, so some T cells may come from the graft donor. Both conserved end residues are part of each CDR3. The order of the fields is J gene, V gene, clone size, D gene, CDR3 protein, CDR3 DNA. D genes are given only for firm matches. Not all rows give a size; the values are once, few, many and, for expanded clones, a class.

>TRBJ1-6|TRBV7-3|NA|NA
CASSVGGYYNSPLHF
TGTGCCAGCAGCGTCGGGGGTTACTATAATTCACCCCTCCACTTT
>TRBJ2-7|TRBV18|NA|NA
CASSPPGTYEQYF
TGTGCCAGCTCACCACCTGGGACCTACGAGCAGTACTTC
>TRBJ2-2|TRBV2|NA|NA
CASTRTQAGELFF
TGTGCCAGCACGCGTACACAAGCCGGGGAGCTGTTTTTT
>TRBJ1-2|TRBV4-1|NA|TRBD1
CASSQGRDSKDYGYTF
TGCGCCAGCAGCCAAGGCCGGGACAGCAAGGACTATGGCTACACCTTC
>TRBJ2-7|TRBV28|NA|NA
CASSRQVPYEQYF
TGTGCCAGCAGCCGACAGGTCCCCTACGAGCAGTACTTC
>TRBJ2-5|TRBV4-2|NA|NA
CASSSGLTQGTQYF
TGTGCCAGCAGCTCCGGACTGACCCAAGGGACCCAGTACTTC
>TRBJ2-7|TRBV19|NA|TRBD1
CASSNAGTGRVDDYEQYF
TGTGCCAGTAGTAACGCCGGGACAGGGAGAGTTGACGACTACGAGCAGTACTTC
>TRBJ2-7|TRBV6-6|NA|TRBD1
CASSYWTGGTYEQYF
TGTGCCAGCAGTTATTGGACAGGGGGGACCTACGAGCAGTACTTC
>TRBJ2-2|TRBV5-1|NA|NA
CASSTTDYGRAGELFF
TGCGCCAGCAGCACAACGGACTACGGTCGTGCCGGGGAGCTGTTTTTT
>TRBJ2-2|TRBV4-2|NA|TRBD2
CASSPATSGGAGELFF
TGTGCCAGCAGCCCGGCTACTAGCGGGGGGGCCGGGGAGCTGTTTTTT
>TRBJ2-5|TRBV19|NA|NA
CASSIVGMSGETQYF
TGTGCCAGTAGTATAGTTGGAATGTCGGGGGAGACCCAGTACTTC
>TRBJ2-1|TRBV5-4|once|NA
CASSLEGGSYNEQFF
TGTGCCAGCAGCTTGGAGGGGGGCTCCTACAATGAGCAGTTCTTC
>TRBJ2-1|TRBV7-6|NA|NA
CASSFRQGYYNEQFF
TGTGCCAGCAGCTTCAGGCAGGGTTATTACAATGAGCAGTTCTTC
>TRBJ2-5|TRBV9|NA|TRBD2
CASSERPWEGETQYF
TGTGCCAGCAGTGAAAGGCCTTGGGAGGGGGAGACCCAGTACTTC
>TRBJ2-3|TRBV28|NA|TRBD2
CASSLSSWLAGGTDTQYF
TGTGCCAGCAGTTTAAGCTCTTGGCTAGCGGGAGGAACAGATACGCAGTATTTT
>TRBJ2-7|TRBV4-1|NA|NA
CASSSKLAPEQYF
TGCGCCAGCAGCTCTAAGTTGGCCCCTGAGCAGTACTTC
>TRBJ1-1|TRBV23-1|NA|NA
CASSPSLGERGSTEAFF
TGCGCCAGCAGTCCCTCCTTAGGGGAGAGGGGCTCCACTGAAGCTTTCTTT
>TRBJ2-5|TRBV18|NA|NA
CASSPPGSQETQYF
TGTGCCAGCTCACCTCCGGGGTCCCAAGAGACCCAGTACTTC
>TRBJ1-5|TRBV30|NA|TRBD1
CAWSVGTGNNQPQHF
TGTGCCTGGAGTGTAGGGACAGGGAACAATCAGCCCCAGCATTTT
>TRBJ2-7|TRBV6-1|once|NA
CASRSLISGEQYF
TGTGCCAGCAGGAGCCTGATCAGCGGGGAGCAGTACTTC
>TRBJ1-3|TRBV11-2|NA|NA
CASSWEQGLDGNTIYF
TGTGCCAGCAGCTGGGAACAGGGTTTGGATGGAAACACCATATATTTT
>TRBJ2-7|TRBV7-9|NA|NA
CASSQYEYEQYF
TGTGCCAGCAGCCAATACGAGTACGAGCAGTACTTC
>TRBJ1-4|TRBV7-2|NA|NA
CASSLNRFNEKLFF
TGTGCCAGCAGCTTAAACAGGTTTAATGAAAAACTGTTTTTT
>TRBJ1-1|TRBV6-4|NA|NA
CASRAGTNTEAFF
TGTGCCAGCAGGGCAGGTACGAACACTGAAGCTTTCTTT
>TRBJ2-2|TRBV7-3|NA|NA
CASSLNGGELFF
TGTGCCAGCAGCTTAAACGGCGGGGAGCTGTTTTTT
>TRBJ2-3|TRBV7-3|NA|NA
CASSFIPTDTQYF
TGTGCCAGCAGCTTCATTCCGACAGATACGCAGTATTTT
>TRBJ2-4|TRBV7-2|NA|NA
CASSLAVGIQYF
TGTGCCAGCAGCTTAGCGGTCGGCATTCAGTACTTC
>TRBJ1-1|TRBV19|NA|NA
CASSIEGSTEAFF
TGTGCCAGTAGTATTGAGGGGAGCACTGAAGCTTTCTTT
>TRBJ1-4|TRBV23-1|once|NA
CASTTKEGPTNEKLFF
TGCGCCAGCACCACCAAGGAGGGTCCTACTAATGAAAAACTGTTTTTT
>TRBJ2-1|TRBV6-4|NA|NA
CASSEQMGNEQFF
TGTGCCAGCAGTGAACAGATGGGCAATGAGCAGTTCTTC
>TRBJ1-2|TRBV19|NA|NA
CASSMIGDSRIYGYTF
TGTGCCAGTAGTATGATCGGAGACAGCCGAATCTATGGCTACACCTTC
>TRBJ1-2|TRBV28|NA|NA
CASSSQRRRVF
TGTGCCAGCAGTTCTCAACGGCGCCGAGTCTTC
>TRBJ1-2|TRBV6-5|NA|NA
CASSYSSGSGYTF
TGTGCCAGCAGTTACTCGAGCGGGTCTGGCTACACCTTC
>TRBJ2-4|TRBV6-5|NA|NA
CASRLLAKNIQYF
TGTGCCAGCAGACTTTTAGCCAAAAACATTCAGTACTTC
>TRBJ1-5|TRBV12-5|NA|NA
CASGLDPFQPQHF
TGTGCTAGTGGTTTGGACCCGTTTCAGCCCCAGCATTTT
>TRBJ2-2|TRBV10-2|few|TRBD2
CASRGLAGARTGELFF
TGCGCCAGCAGGGGACTAGCGGGAGCGCGCACCGGGGAGCTGTTTTTT
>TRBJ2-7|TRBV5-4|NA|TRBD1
CASSITGQGFHEQYF
TGTGCCAGCAGCATTACGGGACAGGGTTTCCACGAGCAGTACTTC